One sample yielded the 19 T cell receptor beta chains listed below, sequenced in a study of response to subunit inactivated influenza vaccine. TCRdb re-called the RT-PCR reads with MiXCR, one entry per CDR3 protein. Of hundreds of thousands of distinct CDR3 sequences listed, more than 15% were seen once; the top ten hold less than 4%. Here the sequenced sample was CD4+ T cells sorted from PBMCs, taken less than 25 months after vaccination. The origin of the receptors is a man between 50 and 75 years old who received an inactivated influenza vaccine.

This clonotype has only a few counts. CDR3 amino acids: CAISARGQGGGLQETQYF. CDR3 nucleotides: TGTGCCATCAGTGCCCGGGGACAGGGGGGAGGCCTCCAAGAGACCCAGTACTTC. V is TRBV10-3 and J is TRBJ2-5; 11 bases line up with TRBD1. The germline gives CDR1 ENHRY, CDR2 SYGVKD. The CDR3 spans 18 residues. V lost 4 bases and J lost 1; bases outside the gene matches: 11.

This clonotype has only a few counts. The J gene is TRBJ2-2, the V gene TRBV10-3; TRBD2 matches at 9 bases. The trim removed 7 bases at V and 5 bases at J, leaving 5 bases unmatched. The V gene's germline CDR1 is ENHRY and CDR2 SYGVKD. The CDR3 is made up of 14 amino acids. The chain's CDR3 is CAINSGRQTGELFF. The CDR3 DNA reads TGTGCCATCAATAGCGGGAGACAGACCGGGGAGCTGTTTTTT.

There are many counts of this clonotype. The chain employs TRBV3-1 and TRBJ1-2; no reliable D call. Germline CDR1 reads LGHDT; CDR2 reads YNNKEL (reference sequence). The CDR3 is 11 residues long. V lost 3 bases, J lost 3 bases, and 2 bases lay in between. CDR3 in amino acids: CASSHYYGYTF. CDR3 DNA: TGTGCCAGCAGCCATTACTATGGCTACACCTTC.

This clonotype came up a few times. This chain connects TRBV12-3 or TRBV12-4 to TRBJ2-1; the D call may be TRBD1 or TRBD2 (5 bases each). The CDR3 has 13 amino acids. V shed 7 bases and J shed 10 bases, with 17 bases lying between them. CDR3 sequence (DNA): TGTGCCAGCACCATCTCTACTAGGGACGAGCAGTTCTTC. Its protein is CASTISTRDEQFF.

V and J are TRBV12-3 or TRBV12-4 and TRBJ1-4; D is unclear. This CDR3 has 13 amino acids. Trimming stripped 6 bases from V and 7 bases from J, with 12 bases between. The CDR3 loop reads CASRGGRFEKLFF. CDR3 DNA: TGTGCCAGCAGAGGCGGGAGGTTTGAAAAACTGTTTTTT.

Here the CDR3 reads CASSLVARTSGSQETQYF. CDR3 bases: TGTGCCAGCAGCTTAGTCGCCCGGACTAGCGGGAGCCAAGAGACCCAGTACTTC. This chain links TRBV7-2 with TRBJ2-5; TRBD2 agrees at 13 bases. The CDR3 length is 18 residues. Trimming at V came to 1 base and at J to 1 base, leaving 6 bases not matched to a gene. The V gene's germline CDR1 is SGHTA and CDR2 FQGNSA.

The sample holds a few counts of this clonotype. The chain joins TRBV20-1 to TRBJ2-1, with 10 nucleotides matching TRBD2. This CDR3 is built from 15 residues. CDR1 and CDR2 from the germline V gene are DFQATT and SNEGSKA (reference sequence). V lost 0 bases to trimming and J lost 5 bases; unmatched junction nucleotides: 4. Here the CDR3 DNA reads TGCAGTGCTAGAGATCTCGGACTAGCGGACAATGAGCAGTTCTTC. Encoded protein: CSARDLGLADNEQFF.

The chain employs TRBV28 and TRBJ1-1, with TRBD1 matching over 7 bases. Germline V lookup: CDR1 MDHEN, CDR2 SYDVKM. The CDR3 has 13 amino acids. V gave up 5 bases and J gave up 7 bases; unmatched junction bases: 7. The CDR3 bases are TGTGCCAGCAGTCCCTCGGACAGGCATGAAGCTTTCTTT. Encoded protein: CASSPSDRHEAFF.

This clonotype was observed a few times. The chain employs TRBV5-1 and TRBJ1-6; D possibly corresponds to TRBD1 (5 bases). The germline V and J ends were trimmed by 4 bases and 6 bases, with 8 bases remaining between them. Germline CDR1 is SGHRS and CDR2 is YFSETQ. CDR3 length: 13 residues. The CDR3 protein is CASSGGSNSPLHF. CDR3 coding DNA: TGCGCCAGCAGCGGGGGATCTAATTCACCCCTCCACTTT.

V gene TRBV18 combines with J gene TRBJ1-5; D remains unclear. V lost 1 base and J 4 bases, leaving 8 bases between the germline ends. The germline CDR1 and CDR2 sequences are KGHSH and LQKENI. The CDR3 consists of 14 residues. The CDR3 protein is CASSPQRENQPQHF. Written as DNA, the CDR3 is TGTGCCAGCTCACCACAAAGGGAAAATCAGCCCCAGCATTTT.

This clonotype has more than one count but fewer than ten. The chain carries TRBV7-2 and TRBJ1-2; D unclear. The CDR3 is 12 residues long. Germline loops: CDR1 SGHTA, CDR2 FQGNSA. The V end lost 3 bases, the J end lost 7 bases, and 9 bases lay between the germline ends. The CDR3 spells CASSFLRGGYTF. Written as DNA, the CDR3 is TGTGCCAGCAGCTTTTTACGAGGTGGCTACACCTTC.

The rearrangement uses TRBV4-3 and TRBJ2-7; 9 bases are shared with TRBD1. The length of the CDR3 is 15 residues. Trimming at V came to 1 base and at J to 3 bases, leaving 4 bases not matched to a gene. Germline-derived CDR1 and CDR2 are LGHNA and YSLEER. CDR3 bases: TGCGCCAGCAGCCAAGCCCCGGGACAGGGCTACGAGCAGTACTTC. Its protein product is CASSQAPGQGYEQYF.

This chain connects TRBV4-2 to TRBJ2-7, with TRBD2 matching over 9 bases. This CDR3 has 16 amino acids. Germline CDR1 is LGHNA and CDR2 is YNFKEQ. V trimming: 0 bases; J trimming: 0 bases; junction bases outside the gene matches: 3. CDR3 nucleotide sequence: TGTGCCAGCAGCCAAGATTCTAGCGGGGACTCCTACGAGCAGTACTTC. This translates into CASSQDSSGDSYEQYF.

The chain recombines TRBV4-3 with TRBJ2-2; 8 nucleotides align to TRBD1. Germline-derived CDR1 and CDR2 are LGHNA and YSLEER. The junction had 5 bases not matched to a gene; V was cut back by 2 bases and J by 0 bases. The CDR3 extends over 17 amino acids. This CDR3 is CASSQQTGQANTGELFF. DNA of the CDR3: TGCGCCAGCAGCCAACAGACGGGACAGGCGAACACCGGGGAGCTGTTTTTT.

This clonotype came up a few times. The chain is built from TRBV25-1 and TRBJ2-1; the match to TRBD1 covers 7 bases. Germline V lookup: CDR1 MGHDK, CDR2 SYGVNS. The CDR3 is 16 amino acids. J gave up 0 bases and V 2 bases, and 4 bases lay outside the gene matches. DNA for the CDR3: TGTGCCAGCAGTGAAGAGGGGGCCCCCTCCTACAATGAGCAGTTCTTC. Translated: CASSEEGAPSYNEQFF.

This clonotype turned up a few times. The V call is TRBV28, the J call TRBJ2-6; D not resolved. V was clipped by 1 base and J by 3 bases, with 7 bases between them. The CDR3 length is 15 residues. The germline gives CDR1 MDHEN, CDR2 SYDVKM. The CDR3 DNA follows: TGTGCCAGCAGTTTATCGCAGGTTGGGGCCAACGTCCTGACTTTC. It encodes CASSLSQVGANVLTF.

The V gene is TRBV28, the J gene TRBJ2-1, with no clear D. CDR1 MDHEN and CDR2 SYDVKM come from the germline V gene. The V end was cut by 4 bases, the J end by 7 bases, with 5 bases between. CDR3 length equals 11 residues. The CDR3 loop reads CASSSQNEQFF. The CDR3 DNA reads TGTGCCAGCAGTTCCCAGAATGAGCAGTTCTTC. Full variable domain (remainder filled in from reference TRBV28 and TRBJ2-1): DVKVTQSSRYLVKRTGEKVFLECVQDMDHENMFWYRQDPGLGLRLIYFSYDVKMKEKGDIPEGYSVSREKKERFSLILESASTNQTSMYLCASSSQNEQFFGPGTRLTVL.

This clonotype was observed at least ten times. The DNA for the CDR3 is TGCAGTGCTAGATTCGTCCTAGCGGGAAGCCAAGAGACCCAGTACTTC. Residues: CSARFVLAGSQETQYF. The rearrangement uses TRBV20-1 and TRBJ2-5; 9 bases are shared with TRBD2. V dropped 2 bases and J dropped 1; count of bases not matched to a gene: 8. This CDR3 is 16 amino acids long. In germline, CDR1 is DFQATT, CDR2 SNEGSKA (reference sequence).

Remarks on this clonotype: This could be a read error, since a much larger clone is one nucleotide away. The gene calls are TRBV5-1 and TRBJ2-1, with D perhaps matching TRBD1 (5 bases). CDR3 size: 15 residues. Germline assignment: CDR1 SGHRS and CDR2 YFSETQ. The CDR3 DNA follows: TGCGCCAGCAGCTTGGGGCAGGGAAACTACAATAAGCAGTTCTTC. This sequence encodes CASSLGQGNYNKQFF.